The 13 T cell receptor beta chains presented below share a single source sample, sequenced in a study of identical twins. TCRdb re-called the 5' RACE reads with MiXCR, one entry per CDR3 protein. The table lists about 240,000 distinct CDR3 sequences, about 10% of them singletons. Sequencing was performed on memory T cells sorted from blood. The receptors come from a middle-aged man in good health.

The sample holds many counts of this clonotype. The CDR3 nucleotides are TGTGCCAGCAGAACAGGGACTCCACATTCACCCCTCCACTTT. This sequence encodes CASRTGTPHSPLHF. This chain uses TRBV27 with TRBJ1-6, with D tentatively TRBD1 (6 bases). The germline V gene has CDR1 MNHEY and CDR2 SMNVEV (reference sequence). The CDR3 is 14 amino acids. Trimming stripped 6 bases from V and 8 bases from J, with 14 bases between.

This clonotype turned up a few times. The V gene is TRBV12-3 or TRBV12-4, the J gene TRBJ2-4, with D tentatively TRBD1 or TRBD2 (6 bases each). The CDR3 is made up of 17 amino acids. Trimming stripped 3 bases from V and 1 base from J, with 16 bases between. CDR3 loop: CASSFERGHGAKNIQYF. The CDR3 nucleotides are TGTGCCAGCAGTTTCGAACGGGGGCATGGGGCCAAAAACATTCAGTACTTC.

The sample holds many counts of this clonotype. This chain connects TRBV6-2 or TRBV6-3 to TRBJ1-5, with D tentatively TRBD1 (5 bases). This CDR3 region has 14 residues. Trimming left V 2 bases short and J 6 bases short, with 11 bases between. Germline V gene sequence: CDR1 MNHEY, CDR2 SVGEGT. The CDR3 nucleotides read TGTGCCAGCAGTTACCGGGCCGGGGGTCAGCCCCAGCATTTT. Translated, it gives CASSYRAGGQPQHF.

V gene TRBV7-9 combines with J gene TRBJ1-6, with D unclear. The CDR3 length is 13 residues. Germline CDR1 reads SEHNR; CDR2 reads FQNEAQ (reference sequence). With 3 bases removed from V and 10 bases from J, the gap between germline ends came to 10 bases. CDR3 sequence (DNA): TGTGCCAGCAGCTTCCCAGGCTCCTCACCCCTCCACTTT. Encoded protein: CASSFPGSSPLHF.

This clonotype was counted ten times or more. The chain combines TRBV10-3 with TRBJ2-7; D not certain. The germline V gene has CDR1 ENHRY and CDR2 SYGVKD. The CDR3 contains 12 residues. Trimming stripped 0 bases from V and 2 bases from J, with 2 bases between. The CDR3 reads CAISESAYEQYF. In DNA form, the CDR3 reads TGTGCCATCAGTGAGTCGGCCTACGAGCAGTACTTC.

As concerns this clonotype: Its ends do not fully match the called genes, so a read error is possible. The V call is TRBV5-8, the J call TRBJ1-2, with no clear D. This CDR3 comprises 16 residues. Germline CDR1 SGHTS, CDR2 YDEGEE. CDR3 sequence reads: CASSLGLASSRPREAF. CDR3 bases: TGTGCCAGCAGCTTGGGTCTAGCTTCAAGCCGGCCCCGGGAGGCCTTC.

This clonotype was observed many times. The V and J genes are TRBV4-3 and TRBJ1-5; tentatively, D is TRBD1 (6 bases). The CDR3 sequence is 15 residues long. The germline gives CDR1 LGHNA, CDR2 YSLEER. Trimming removed 0 bases from V and 6 bases from J, with 12 bases in between. The CDR3 loop is CASSQDWGPSQPQHF. Here the CDR3 DNA reads TGCGCCAGCAGCCAAGATTGGGGGCCAAGTCAGCCCCAGCATTTT.

The chain has TRBV29-1 and TRBJ2-1; 9 positions match TRBD2. Germline CDR1 SQVTM, CDR2 ANQGSEA. Trimming cost V 7 bases and J 4 bases; bases outside gene matches: 8. The CDR3 length is 14 residues. The CDR3 DNA follows: TGCAGCGGCGCAGGCGGGGGGGATTACAATGAGCAGTTCTTC. It yields the protein CSGAGGGDYNEQFF.

This clonotype was recorded at least ten times. The chain employs TRBV20-1 and TRBJ2-2; 9 nucleotides line up with TRBD1. V lost 6 bases, J lost 9 bases, and 11 bases stayed unmatched. The germline V gene has CDR1 DFQATT and CDR2 SNEGSKA (reference sequence). CDR3 length equals 14 residues. The CDR3 DNA is TGCAGTGCAAGCCGGGACAGGGTCAACCGGGAGCTGTTTTTT. It translates to CSASRDRVNRELFF.

This clonotype was seen more than once but under ten times. The rearrangement joins TRBV6-2 or TRBV6-3 to TRBJ2-7; 9 positions agree with TRBD2. This CDR3 is built from 16 residues. Germline CDR1 MNHEY, CDR2 SVGEGT. V gave up 5 bases and J gave up 2 bases; unmatched junction bases: 10. The CDR3 DNA reads TGTGCCAGCAGTCCACTGGGGCTAGCGGGGCCCTACGAGCAGTACTTC. It translates to CASSPLGLAGPYEQYF.

In nucleotides, the CDR3 is TGCAGTGCTAGTGGACAGGGCATCCAAGAGACCCAGTACTTC. Amino acid sequence: CSASGQGIQETQYF. This chain uses TRBV20-1 with TRBJ2-5, with 8 bases that match TRBD1. The germline CDR1 and CDR2 sequences are DFQATT and SNEGSKA (reference sequence). J was trimmed by 1 base and V by 3 bases; bases with no gene match: 4. The CDR3 is 14 residues long.

This clonotype was counted at least ten times. This chain uses TRBV4-2 with TRBJ2-5, with D possibly being TRBD1 (5 bases). This CDR3 has 15 residues. Per the germline V gene, CDR1 is LGHNA and CDR2 is YNFKEQ. The V gene lost 1 base and the J gene lost 4 bases, with 13 bases spanning the gap. The CDR3 is CASSQGTRTGETQYF. CDR3 coding DNA: TGTGCCAGCAGCCAAGGGACAAGGACGGGAGAGACCCAGTACTTC.

This clonotype was seen a few times. V is TRBV15 and J is TRBJ2-7; D remains unclear. CDR3 length: 14 residues. The V end lost 0 bases, the J end lost 6 bases, and 12 bases lay between the germline ends. Germline-derived CDR1 and CDR2 are LNHNV and YYDKDF (reference sequence). CDR3 protein: CATSRDVLRGEQYF. The CDR3 DNA is TGTGCCACCAGCAGAGATGTCCTCAGAGGCGAGCAGTACTTC.